This T cell receptor (beta chain) was captured by sequencing in a study of prognosis after radiotherapy for stage I lung cancer (TCRdb year 2021). Background for the entire study: Between early 2018 and early 2019, over 15 patients with stage I NSCLC were enrolled in Nanjing, China. Among the enrolled patients, fourteen had newly diagnosed primary stage I lung tumors, while roughly five had oligometastatic NSCLC following surgical resection of the primary tumor. All patients were considered medically inoperable, owing to comorbidities in around eleven and refusal of surgery in about seven. The cohort comprised 13 men and several women with a median age of 74.5 years, ranging from roughly 50 to 84 years. On tumor histology, roughly 11 patients had adenocarcinoma and six or seven had squamous cell carcinoma. SBRT was delivered in 3 to 5 fractions with a biologically effective dose of at least 100 Gy, and image-guided IMRT or VMAT was used for delivery. No patient received concurrent therapy alongside SBRT. About 20% of the 19 patients developed distant metastases after SBRT, at a median of approximately 7 months; the other 15 showed no significant progression. This study profiled peripheral blood TCR beta repertoires from stage I NSCLC patients before and after stereotactic body radiotherapy and linked the repertoires to distant failure. A total of approximately 38 blood samples from approximately 19 patients were sequenced, with one sample obtained before and one obtained after SBRT for each patient. Findings and caveats that apply to the study as a whole: Unique TCR clone counts fell after SBRT (median 10,088 before versus under 8,000 after; Wilcoxon paired P=0.011). None of the reported P values were adjusted for multiple comparisons. No determination of tumor specificity was made for expanded TCR clones. Post-SBRT Shannon entropy and its change from baseline were lower in patients who developed distant metastases; baseline Shannon entropy was not associated with metastases. The small cohort and short follow-up limited the study, so independent validation of the findings is needed. Differences by metastasis status were reportedly seen in TRBV and TRBJ usage frequencies, involving two V genes at baseline and, after SBRT, under ten V genes and two J genes.

About this clonotype: No antigen is known for it. Base qualities were left out, and no much larger clone turns up one base away.

All patients had node-negative disease on CT and PET/CT, and none had a history of other malignancies or prior chemotherapy or radiotherapy. Around 6 milliliters of peripheral venous blood were drawn into EDTA tubes at each of two time points. Ficoll-Paque Plus density-gradient centrifugation was used to isolate PBMCs. Samples were stored at -80°C immediately after collection until analysis. Two rounds of multiplex PCR were performed to amplify the TCR beta CDR3 region from genomic DNA. The first PCR round used primers specific to each TRBV and TRBJ gene, and the primer sequences were filed in Chinese patent CN105087789A. Universal primers were used in the second PCR round. The Roche High Pure PCR Template Preparation Kit was used to extract genomic DNA from the frozen PBMCs. Paired-end sequencing with 151 bp reads was performed on the libraries using an Illumina HiSeq 3000. As for how the authors treated the data: Raw reads lacking the multiplex PCR primer sequences were removed with CutAdapt. High-quality paired reads were merged into contigs with PEAR. MiXCR assigned TRB V, D and J gene segments to each contig by aligning to reference sequences. To remove sequencing errors, CDR3 sequences were clustered according to base quality and sequence similarity. Diversity was calculated as Shannon entropy divided by the natural log of the number of productive TCR sequences. Clonality was computed as one minus the ratio of Shannon entropy to the natural log of the number of unique clonotypes. The Youden index of ROC curves was used to select progression-free survival cut-offs for repertoire metrics, and analyses were performed in R 3.5.3. TCRdb reanalyzed the raw reads on its own, using fastp at Q25 for trimming and MiXCR for clone calling, and kept in-frame beta chains. When rows share a CDR3 protein, they turn into one entry using the most common DNA and genes. The V and J calls were determined by TCRdb, not by the authors. Within this sample are under 55,000 distinct CDR3 sequences, with 30% to 40% of them counted one time only. The ten largest clones capture 9.2% of the sample.

This specimen was PBMCs, taken before or after stereotactic body radiation therapy (not recorded which). The origin of this receptor is a donor of 50 years or more with non-small cell lung cancer.

The DNA is as follows: TGTGCCAGCAGCCCACGATCTCGGCGGACAGTGGGGTACGAGCAGTACTTC. This yields the protein CASSPRSRRTVGYEQYF. Here the chain combines TRBV11-1 and TRBJ2-7; the D gene is perhaps TRBD1, from 6 matching bases. V is pared back by 5 bases and J by 4 bases, with 24 bases lying between the germline termini. Including cysteine and phenylalanine, the CDR3 has 17 amino acids. Only the CDR3 DNA stays, 51 bases, in frame from base 1. From a lookup of the germline V gene (reference sequence), CDR1 and CDR2 are SGHAT and FQDESV. The entire variable domain, with the stretches around the CDR3 drawn from the reference TRBV11-1 and TRBJ2-7 proteins, is EAEVAQSPRYKITEKSQAVAFWCDPISGHATLYWYRQILGQGPELLVQFQDESVVDDSQLPKDRFSAERLKGVDSTLKIQPAELGDSAMYLCASSPRSRRTVGYEQYFGPGTRLTVT.